This TCR beta chain was sequenced during a study of cytomegalovirus exposure and HLA in healthy donors. Study-level results: Compared with the roughly 700-donor mean, an Asian-associated ancestry cluster reportedly had fewer N-insertions, according to a later analysis. The authors considered a cluster of highly shared sequence variants likely to be a sequencing artifact. Common viral pathogens were later found to be apparently linked to several of the most significant clusters. Productive status was seen about 90% or about 30% of the time for most TCR beta V segments in an earlier analysis.

Amplification used 60 Vbeta primers and 13 Jbeta primers. Only in-frame clones appear in the TCRdb table, and some are missing; sequencing was by immunoSEQ multiplex PCR. In the table there are some 200,000 clones, around 75% of which are singletons. As concerns this clone: Its antigen is as yet unknown.

The germline V gene has CDR1 SGDLS and CDR2 YYNGEE. The CDR3 runs 15 residues. Trimming left V 4 bases short and J 2 bases short, with 13 bases between. The rearrangement joins TRBV9 to TRBJ1-5, with no clear D. This TCR came from a female donor in good health and CMV-seronegative. Sequenced sample: PBMCs. The CDR3 is CASSPTDGGNQPQHF. As DNA, the CDR3 is TGTGCCAGCAGCCCCACGGACGGGGGCAATCAGCCCCAGCATTTT.